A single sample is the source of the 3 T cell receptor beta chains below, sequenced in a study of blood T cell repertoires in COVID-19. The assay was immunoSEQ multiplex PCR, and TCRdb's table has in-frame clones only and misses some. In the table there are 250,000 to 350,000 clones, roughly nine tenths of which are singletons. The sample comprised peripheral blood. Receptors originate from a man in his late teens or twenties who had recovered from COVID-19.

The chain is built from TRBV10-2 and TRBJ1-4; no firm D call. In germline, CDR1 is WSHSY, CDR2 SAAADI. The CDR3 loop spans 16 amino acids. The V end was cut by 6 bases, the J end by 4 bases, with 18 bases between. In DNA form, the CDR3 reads TGCGCCAGCAGGAACCGCGGAAATGGTTTTAATGAAAAACTGTTTTTT. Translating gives CASRNRGNGFNEKLFF.

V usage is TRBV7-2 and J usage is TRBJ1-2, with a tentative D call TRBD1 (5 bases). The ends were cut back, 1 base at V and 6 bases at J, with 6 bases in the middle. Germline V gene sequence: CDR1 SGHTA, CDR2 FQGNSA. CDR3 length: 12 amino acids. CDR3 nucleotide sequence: TGTGCCAGCAGCTTAGTGGACAATGGCTACACCTTC. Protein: CASSLVDNGYTF. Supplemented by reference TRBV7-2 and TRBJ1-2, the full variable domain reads GAGVSQSPSNKVTEKGKDVELRCDPISGHTALYWYRQSLGQGLEFLIYFQGNSAPDKSGLPSDRFSAERTGGSVSTLTIQRTQQEDSAVYLCASSLVDNGYTFGSGTRLTVV.

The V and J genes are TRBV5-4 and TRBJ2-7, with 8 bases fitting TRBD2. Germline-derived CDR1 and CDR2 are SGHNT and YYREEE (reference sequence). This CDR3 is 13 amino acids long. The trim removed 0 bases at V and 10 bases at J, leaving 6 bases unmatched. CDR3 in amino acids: CASSLAGLAVQYF. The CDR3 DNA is TGTGCCAGCAGCTTGGCTGGACTAGCAGTTCAGTACTTC.